Listed here are 3 T cell receptor beta chains from one sample, sequenced in a study of cytomegalovirus exposure and HLA in healthy donors. PCR amplification relied on 60 Vbeta primers (plus 13 Jbeta primers). Profiling relied on immunoSEQ multiplex PCR, and the TCRdb table lists in-frame clones only, not all of them. The repertoire holds about 120,000 clones, roughly 18% seen once, with less than 3.5% in the top ten. What was sequenced was PBMCs. The source is a female donor in good health and CMV-seropositive.

This rearrangement joins TRBV9 to TRBJ1-1, with D unclear. The V gene lost 0 bases and the J gene lost 0 bases, with 3 bases spanning the gap. This CDR3 contains 13 residues. Germline values: CDR1 SGDLS, CDR2 YYNGEE. CDR3 sequence reads: CASSVDMNTEAFF. The CDR3 DNA sequence: TGTGCCAGCAGCGTAGACATGAACACTGAAGCTTTCTTT. Together with reference TRBV9 and TRBJ1-1, the CDR3 gives the full variable domain: DSGVTQTPKHLITATGQRVTLRCSPRSGDLSVYWYQQSLDQGLQFLIQYYNGEERAKGNILERFSAQQFPDLHSELNLSSLELGDSALYFCASSVDMNTEAFFGQGTRLTVV.

This chain links TRBV5-6 with TRBJ1-2, with D tentatively TRBD1 (5 bases). This CDR3 has 14 residues. V dropped 6 bases and J dropped 2 bases, with 14 bases sitting between them. CDR1 SGHDT and CDR2 YYEEEE come from the germline V gene. The CDR3 loop is CASTISQENYGYTF. The DNA for the CDR3 is TGTGCCAGCACCATATCACAGGAGAACTATGGCTACACCTTC.

In its sample, this clone was seen a few times. An end of the junction differs from the germline gene, which may be a read error. The V call is TRBV4-3, the J call TRBJ2-5; 10 bases align to TRBD2. Germline CDR1 reads LGHNA; CDR2 reads YSLEER. The CDR3 runs 16 residues. In nucleotides, the CDR3 is TGCGCCAGCAGCCAAGATTTGGGCCTAGCGGGAGTCCCTGAGCACTTC. It is translated as CASSQDLGLAGVPEHF.